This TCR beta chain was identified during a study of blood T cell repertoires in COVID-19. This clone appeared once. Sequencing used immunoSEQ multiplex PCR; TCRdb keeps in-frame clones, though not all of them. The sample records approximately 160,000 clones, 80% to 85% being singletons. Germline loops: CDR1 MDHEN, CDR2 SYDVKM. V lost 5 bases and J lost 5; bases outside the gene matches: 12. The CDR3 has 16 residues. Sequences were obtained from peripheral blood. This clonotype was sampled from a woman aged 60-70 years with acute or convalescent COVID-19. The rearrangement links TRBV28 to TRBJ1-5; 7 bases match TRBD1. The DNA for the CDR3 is TGTGCCAGCAGTGCCATCGGAGGGGGCGCCGATCAGCCCCAGCATTTT. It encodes CASSAIGGGADQPQHF.